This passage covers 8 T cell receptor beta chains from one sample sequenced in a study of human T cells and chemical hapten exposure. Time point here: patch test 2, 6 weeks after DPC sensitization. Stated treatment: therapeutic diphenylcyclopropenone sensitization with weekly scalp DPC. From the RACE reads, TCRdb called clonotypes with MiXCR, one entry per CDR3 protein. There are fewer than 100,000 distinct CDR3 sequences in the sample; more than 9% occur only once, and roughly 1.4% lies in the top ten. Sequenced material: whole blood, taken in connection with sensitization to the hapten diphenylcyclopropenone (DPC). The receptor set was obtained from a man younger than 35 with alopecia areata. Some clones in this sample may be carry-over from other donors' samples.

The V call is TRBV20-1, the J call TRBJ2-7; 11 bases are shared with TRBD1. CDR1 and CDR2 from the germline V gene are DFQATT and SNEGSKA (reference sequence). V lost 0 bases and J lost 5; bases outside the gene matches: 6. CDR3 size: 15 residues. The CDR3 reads CSARDPGQGVHEQYF. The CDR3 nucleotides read TGCAGTGCTAGAGACCCGGGACAGGGGGTACACGAGCAGTACTTC.

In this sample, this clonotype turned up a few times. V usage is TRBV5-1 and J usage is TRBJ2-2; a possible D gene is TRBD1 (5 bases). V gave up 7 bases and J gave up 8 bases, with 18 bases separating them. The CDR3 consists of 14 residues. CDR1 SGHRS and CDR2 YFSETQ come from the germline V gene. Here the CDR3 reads CASALLGAPGELFF. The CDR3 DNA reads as TGCGCCAGCGCCCTCCTAGGGGCTCCGGGGGAGCTGTTTTTT.

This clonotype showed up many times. This CDR3 reads CASSYLAHSYNEQFF. The CDR3 nucleotides are TGTGCCAGCAGTTACCTAGCGCACTCCTACAATGAGCAGTTCTTC. The V gene is TRBV6-2 or TRBV6-3, the J gene TRBJ2-1, with a possible D match to TRBD2 (6 bases). From germline, CDR1 is MNHEY and CDR2 SVGEGT. V dropped 2 bases and J dropped 0 bases, with 8 bases sitting between them. The CDR3 has 15 amino acids.

This CDR3 is CASSVARGGWTGELFF. The CDR3 DNA reads TGTGCCAGCAGCGTAGCGCGGGGGGGTTGGACCGGGGAGCTGTTTTTT. The chain uses TRBV9 and TRBJ2-2; 9 bases align to TRBD2. The CDR3 sequence is 16 residues long. V shed 0 bases and J 5 bases; nucleotides not matched to a gene: 5. CDR1 and CDR2 from the germline V gene are SGDLS and YYNGEE.

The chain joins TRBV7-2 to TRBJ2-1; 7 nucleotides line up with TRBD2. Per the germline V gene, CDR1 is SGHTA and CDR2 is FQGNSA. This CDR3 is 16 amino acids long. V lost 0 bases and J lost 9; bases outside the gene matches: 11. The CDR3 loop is CASSLARPSGMGEQFF. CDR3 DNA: TGTGCCAGCAGCTTAGCCAGGCCTAGCGGTATGGGTGAGCAGTTCTTC.

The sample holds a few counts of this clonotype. CDR3 sequence: CASSVDASNYGYTF. The CDR3 bases are TGTGCCAGCAGCGTAGATGCGTCTAACTATGGCTACACCTTC. The rearrangement uses TRBV9 and TRBJ1-2, with D hard to call. The CDR3 consists of 14 residues. Trimming removed 0 bases at V and 0 bases at J, with 6 bases between. Per the germline V gene, CDR1 is SGDLS and CDR2 is YYNGEE. The variable domain in full, completed from reference TRBV9 and TRBJ1-2, reads DSGVTQTPKHLITATGQRVTLRCSPRSGDLSVYWYQQSLDQGLQFLIQYYNGEERAKGNILERFSAQQFPDLHSELNLSSLELGDSALYFCASSVDASNYGYTFGSGTRLTVV.

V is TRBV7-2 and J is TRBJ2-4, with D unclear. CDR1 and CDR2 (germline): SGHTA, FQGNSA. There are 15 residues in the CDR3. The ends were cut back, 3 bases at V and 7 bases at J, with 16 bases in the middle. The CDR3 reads CASSLGFSGFNIQYF. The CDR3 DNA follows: TGTGCCAGCAGCTTGGGGTTCTCCGGATTCAACATTCAGTACTTC.

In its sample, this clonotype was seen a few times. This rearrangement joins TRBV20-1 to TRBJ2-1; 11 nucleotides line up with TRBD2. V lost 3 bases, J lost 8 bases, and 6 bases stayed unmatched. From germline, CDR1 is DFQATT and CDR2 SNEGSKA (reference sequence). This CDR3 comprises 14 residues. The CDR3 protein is CSASRTSGSDEQFF. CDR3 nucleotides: TGCAGTGCTAGCCGGACTAGCGGGTCCGATGAGCAGTTCTTC.